This T cell receptor (beta chain) was identified during a study of blood T cell repertoires in COVID-19. Unmatched junction bases numbered 15, after V lost 8 bases and J lost 11 bases. The CDR3 consists of 13 residues. Per the germline V gene, CDR1 is MNHEY and CDR2 is SMNVEV (reference sequence). How the authors handled the data: Scientists estimated how many nucleated cells there were by amplifying reference gene primers. The repertoire was sequenced with immunoSEQ multiplex PCR; TCRdb's copy has only in-frame clones and lacks some. V and J calls and clone size are those listed in that table; D and trimming were worked out from the DNA. The sample has 70,000 or so clones, around nine tenths seen once.

This receptor was obtained from a man between 50 and 59 years old with acute or convalescent COVID-19. Source material: peripheral blood. The chain is built from TRBV27 and TRBJ2-7; 7 nucleotides line up with TRBD1. The DNA of the CDR3 is TGTGCCAGCTCAAACGAGGGTACAGGGGCGAAGTACGTC. Protein product: CASSNEGTGAKYV.